This T cell receptor (beta chain) was found in a study of CD8 T cell repertoires and HIV-1 epitope variants. Study details: Tested: three Gag epitope families, Nef HW9 and YT9.

Details on this clone: Antigen specificity is unknown.

The germline V gene has CDR1 SGHRS and CDR2 YFSETQ. V was trimmed by 0 bases and J by 7 bases, leaving 11 bases between them. CDR3 length: 14 amino acids. Using immunoSEQ multiplex PCR, the repertoire was profiled, and TCRdb retains in-frame clones only, with some absent. The data hold 2,300 or so clones, with less than 70% observed a single time. The receptor was isolated from a male donor with HIV. Sequenced material: cultured CD8+ T cells derived from PBMCs. The chain links TRBV5-1 to TRBJ2-1, with TRBD2 as a possible D gene (6 bases). The CDR3 region has the DNA TGCGCCAGCAGCTTGGAGGGACTTGGGAATGAGCAGTTCTTC. Protein sequence: CASSLEGLGNEQFF.